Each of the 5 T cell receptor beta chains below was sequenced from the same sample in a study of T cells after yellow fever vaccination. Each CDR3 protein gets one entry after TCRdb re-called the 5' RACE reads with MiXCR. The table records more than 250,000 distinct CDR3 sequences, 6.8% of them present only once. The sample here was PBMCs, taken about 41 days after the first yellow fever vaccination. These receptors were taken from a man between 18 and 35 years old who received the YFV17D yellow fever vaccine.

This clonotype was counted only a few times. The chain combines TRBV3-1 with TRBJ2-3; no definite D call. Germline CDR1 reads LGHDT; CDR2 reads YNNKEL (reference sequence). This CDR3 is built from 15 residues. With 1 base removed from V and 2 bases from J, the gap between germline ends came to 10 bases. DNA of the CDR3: TGTGCCAGCAGCCAAGCTCGGCCGAACACAGATACGCAGTATTTT. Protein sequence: CASSQARPNTDTQYF.

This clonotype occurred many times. The CDR3 spells CASSLADGTEAFF. The DNA for the CDR3 is TGTGCCAGCAGCTTGGCGGACGGAACTGAAGCTTTCTTT. The chain is built from TRBV5-5 and TRBJ1-1; no clear D. Trimming removed 0 bases at V and 5 bases at J, with 8 bases between. The CDR3 is 13 residues long. The germline V gene encodes CDR1 SGHKS and CDR2 YYEKEE (reference sequence).

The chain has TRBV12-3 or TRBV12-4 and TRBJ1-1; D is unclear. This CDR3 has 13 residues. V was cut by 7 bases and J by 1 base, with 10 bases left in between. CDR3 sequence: CASIRTPNTEAFF. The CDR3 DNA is TGTGCCAGCATCAGGACCCCGAACACTGAAGCTTTCTTT.

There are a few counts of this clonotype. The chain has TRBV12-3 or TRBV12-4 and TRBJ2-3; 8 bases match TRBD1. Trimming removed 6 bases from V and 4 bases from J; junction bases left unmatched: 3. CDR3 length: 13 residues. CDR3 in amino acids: CASRTGEADTQYF. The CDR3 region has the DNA TGTGCCAGCAGGACAGGGGAAGCAGATACGCAGTATTTT.

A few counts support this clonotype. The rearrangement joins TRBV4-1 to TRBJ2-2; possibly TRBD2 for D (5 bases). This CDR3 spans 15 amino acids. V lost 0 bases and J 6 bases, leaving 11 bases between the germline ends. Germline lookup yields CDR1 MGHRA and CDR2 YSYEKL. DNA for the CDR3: TGCGCCAGCAGCCAAGAAAGGAGGTTCTCCGGGGAGCTGTTTTTT. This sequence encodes CASSQERRFSGELFF.